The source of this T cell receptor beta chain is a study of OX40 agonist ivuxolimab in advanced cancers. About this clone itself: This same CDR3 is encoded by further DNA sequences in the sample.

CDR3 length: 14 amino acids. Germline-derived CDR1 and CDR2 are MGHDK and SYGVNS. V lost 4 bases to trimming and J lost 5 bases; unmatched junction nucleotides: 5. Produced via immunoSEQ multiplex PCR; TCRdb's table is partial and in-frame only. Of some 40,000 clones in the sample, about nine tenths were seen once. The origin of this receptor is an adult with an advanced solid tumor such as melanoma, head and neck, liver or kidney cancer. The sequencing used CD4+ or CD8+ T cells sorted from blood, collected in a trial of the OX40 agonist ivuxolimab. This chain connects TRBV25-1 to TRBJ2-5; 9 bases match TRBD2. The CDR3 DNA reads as TGTGCCAGCAGTGTCCGCGGGGGGGAGGAGACCCAGTACTTC. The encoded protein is CASSVRGGEETQYF.